The clone carrying this T cell receptor beta chain was seen repeatedly, ten times or more. Its antigen is currently unknown. Preparing the TCRbeta library involved the use of unique molecular identifiers. One entry per CDR3 protein, called by TCRdb with MiXCR from the PCR reads. This sample has approximately 490,000 distinct CDR3 sequences, with about 10% found just once. This entry comes from a study of T-cell reconstitution after alpha-beta-depleted transplantation in children. V shed 1 base and J shed 0 bases, with 6 bases lying between them. Germline CDR1 reads SEHNR; CDR2 reads FQNEAQ (reference sequence). The CDR3 length is 14 residues. Study-level findings and limits: Some patients' high day-60 TCRbeta diversity was attributed to recipient cells surviving conditioning. Newly generated T cells supplied most T-cell counts and diversity one year post-transplant. Expanded graft clones, several hundred of them, were reportedly the source of alpha-beta T cells about two months after transplant.

The sequence derives from a child aged 2-15 years with inherited bone marrow failure, due to receive a stem cell transplant. V and J are TRBV7-9 and TRBJ1-2; D is unresolved. Sequencing used PBMCs, obtained before TCRalphabeta/CD19-depleted stem cell transplant. CDR3 residues: CASSLGGTNYGYTF. In DNA form, the CDR3 reads TGTGCCAGCAGCTTAGGGGGAACTAACTATGGCTACACCTTC. Full variable domain (missing parts from reference TRBV7-9 and TRBJ1-2): DTGVSQNPRHKITKRGQNVTFRCDPISEHNRLYWYRQTLGQGPEFLTYFQNEAQLEKSRLLSDRFSAERPKGSFSTLEIQRTEQGDSAMYLCASSLGGTNYGYTFGSGTRLTVV.